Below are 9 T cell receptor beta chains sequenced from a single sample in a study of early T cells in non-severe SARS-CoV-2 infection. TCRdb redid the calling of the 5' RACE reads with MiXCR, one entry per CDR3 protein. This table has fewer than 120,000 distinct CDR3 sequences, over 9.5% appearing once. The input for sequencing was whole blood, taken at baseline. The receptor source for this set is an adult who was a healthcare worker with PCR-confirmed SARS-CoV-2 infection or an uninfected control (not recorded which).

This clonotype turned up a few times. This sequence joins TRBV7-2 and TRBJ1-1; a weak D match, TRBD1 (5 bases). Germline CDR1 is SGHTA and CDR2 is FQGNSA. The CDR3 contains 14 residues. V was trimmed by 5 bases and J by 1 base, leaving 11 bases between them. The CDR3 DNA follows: TGTGCCAGCAGCCAGGGTGTGTCGAACACTGAAGCTTTCTTT. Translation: CASSQGVSNTEAFF. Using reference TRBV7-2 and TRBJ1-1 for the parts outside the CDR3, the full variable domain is GAGVSQSPSNKVTEKGKDVELRCDPISGHTALYWYRQSLGQGLEFLIYFQGNSAPDKSGLPSDRFSAERTGGSVSTLTIQRTQQEDSAVYLCASSQGVSNTEAFFGQGTRLTVV.

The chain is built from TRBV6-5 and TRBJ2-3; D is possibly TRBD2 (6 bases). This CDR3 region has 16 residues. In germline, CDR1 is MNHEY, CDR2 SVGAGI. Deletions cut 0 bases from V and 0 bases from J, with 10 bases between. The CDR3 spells CASSYSLAVSTDTQYF. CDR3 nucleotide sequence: TGTGCCAGCAGTTACTCGTTAGCGGTTAGCACAGATACGCAGTATTTT.

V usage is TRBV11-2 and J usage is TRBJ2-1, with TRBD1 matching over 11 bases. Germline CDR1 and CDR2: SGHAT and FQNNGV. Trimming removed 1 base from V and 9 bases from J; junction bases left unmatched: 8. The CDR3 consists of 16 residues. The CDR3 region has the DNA TGTGCCAGCAGCTTAGTTTTCGGACAGGGGGCAGGTGAGCAGTTCTTC. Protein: CASSLVFGQGAGEQFF.

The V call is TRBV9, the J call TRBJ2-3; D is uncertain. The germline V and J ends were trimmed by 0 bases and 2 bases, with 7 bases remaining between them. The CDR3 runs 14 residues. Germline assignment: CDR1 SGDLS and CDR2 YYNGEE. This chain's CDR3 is CASSVAEITDTQYF. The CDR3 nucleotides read TGTGCCAGCAGCGTAGCGGAAATCACAGATACGCAGTATTTT.

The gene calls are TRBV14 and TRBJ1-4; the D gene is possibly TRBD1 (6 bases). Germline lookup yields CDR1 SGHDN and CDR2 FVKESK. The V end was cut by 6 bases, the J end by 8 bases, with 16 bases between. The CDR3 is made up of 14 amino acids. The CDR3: CASRHSGGGEKLFF. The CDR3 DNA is TGTGCCAGCAGACACTCCGGGGGCGGCGAAAAACTGTTTTTT.

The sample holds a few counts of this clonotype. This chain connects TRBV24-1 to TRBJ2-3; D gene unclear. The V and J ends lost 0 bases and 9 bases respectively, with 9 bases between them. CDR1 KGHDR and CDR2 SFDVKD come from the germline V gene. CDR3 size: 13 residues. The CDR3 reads CATSDLAFTTQYF. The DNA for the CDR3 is TGTGCCACCAGTGATTTGGCCTTCACAACGCAGTATTTT.

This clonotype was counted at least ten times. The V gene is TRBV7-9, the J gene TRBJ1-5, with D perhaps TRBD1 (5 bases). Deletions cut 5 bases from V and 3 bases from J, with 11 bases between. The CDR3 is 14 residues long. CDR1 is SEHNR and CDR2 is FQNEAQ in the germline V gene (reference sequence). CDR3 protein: CASSPDTHNQPQHF. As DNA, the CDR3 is TGTGCCAGCAGCCCGGACACGCACAATCAGCCCCAGCATTTT.

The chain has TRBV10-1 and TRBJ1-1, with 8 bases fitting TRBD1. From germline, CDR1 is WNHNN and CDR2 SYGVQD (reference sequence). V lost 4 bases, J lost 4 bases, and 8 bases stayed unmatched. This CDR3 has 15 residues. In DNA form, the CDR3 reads TGCGCCAGCAGTGTGAAGACAGGGGTGGCCACTGAAGCTTTCTTT. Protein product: CASSVKTGVATEAFF.

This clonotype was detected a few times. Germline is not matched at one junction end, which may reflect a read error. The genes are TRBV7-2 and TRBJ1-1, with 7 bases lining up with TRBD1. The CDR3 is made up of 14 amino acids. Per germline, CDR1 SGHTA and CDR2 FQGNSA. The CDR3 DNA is TGTGCCAGCAGCCCACGGACAGGAAACACTGAAGTTTTCTTT. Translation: CASSPRTGNTEVFF.